Listed here are 29 T cell receptor beta chains from one sample, sequenced in a study of EBV T-cell therapy then PD-1 blockade in nasopharyngeal carcinoma. The treatment is: AdE1-LMPpoly-expanded autologous EBV-specific T-cell therapy followed by anti-PD-1 nivolumab. Their target antigens are unknown. TCRdb's table, derived via immunoSEQ multiplex PCR, lists solely in-frame clones and lacks some. The data hold around 23,000 clones, with approximately 84% observed a single time. Here the sequenced sample was CD8+ T cells from blood, taken at roughly day 61 from a patient whose treatment included autologous EBV-specific T cells and nivolumab. These receptor sequences come from a man aged 35 to 55 with nasopharyngeal carcinoma.

V usage is TRBV19 and J usage is TRBJ2-3, with 7 bases that match TRBD1. This CDR3 has 14 residues. V was pared by 10 bases and J by 0 bases, with 7 bases of the junction left unmatched. Per the germline V gene, CDR1 is LNHDA and CDR2 is SQIVND (reference sequence). DNA of the CDR3: TGTGCCACCGCAGACAGGGTGAGCACAGATACGCAGTATTTT. As protein: CATADRVSTDTQYF.

This clone has only a few counts. This rearrangement joins TRBV9 to TRBJ2-4, with D perhaps assigned TRBD1 or TRBD2 (5 bases each). V was shortened by 0 bases and J by 8 bases, with 15 bases between the two germline ends. The V gene's germline CDR1 is SGDLS and CDR2 YYNGEE. This CDR3 has 15 amino acids. Here the CDR3 DNA reads TGTGCCAGCAGCGTAGGATTCCGAGGGGCTGACATTCAGTACTTC. It translates to CASSVGFRGADIQYF.

This sequence joins TRBV27 and TRBJ2-3, with TRBD1 matching 7 bases. The V segment lost 2 bases and the J segment 0 bases; nucleotides outside the gene matches: 2. The CDR3 loop spans 15 amino acids. Germline assignment: CDR1 MNHEY and CDR2 SMNVEV (reference sequence). As DNA, the CDR3 is TGTGCCAGCAGTTTAAGGGGGCGGAGCACAGATACGCAGTATTTT. As protein: CASSLRGRSTDTQYF.

The chain couples TRBV12-5 to TRBJ2-1; 9 positions agree with TRBD1. The CDR3 contains 15 residues. After removal of 6 bases from V and 4 bases from J, the junction contained 7 bases not matched to a gene. Per the germline V gene, CDR1 is LGHNT and CDR2 is FRNRAP. CDR3 residues: CASGMGTGIYNEQFF. The CDR3 nucleotides are TGTGCTAGTGGCATGGGGACAGGGATTTACAATGAGCAGTTCTTC.

J is TRBJ2-2 and V is TRBV7-6, with D unclear. CDR3 length: 13 amino acids. Germline V gene lookup returns CDR1 SGHVS and CDR2 FNYEAQ. The V end lost 5 bases, the J end lost 6 bases, and 10 bases lay between the germline ends. The CDR3 DNA is TGTGCCAGCAGCCCCACATTAGCCGGGGAGCTGTTTTTT. Encoded protein: CASSPTLAGELFF.

The V and J genes are TRBV7-9 and TRBJ2-2; no firm D call. Germline assignment: CDR1 SEHNR and CDR2 FQNEAQ (reference sequence). The CDR3 totals 12 residues. Trimming left V 5 bases short and J 6 bases short, with 7 bases between. The chain's CDR3 is CASSLAPGELFF. Written as DNA, the CDR3 is TGTGCCAGCAGCCTGGCCCCCGGGGAGCTGTTTTTT.

This sequence joins TRBV6-4 and TRBJ1-2, with 7 bases fitting TRBD1. This CDR3 contains 15 residues. V gave up 0 bases and J gave up 8 bases; unmatched junction bases: 9. Per the germline V gene, CDR1 is MRHNA and CDR2 is SNTAGT. CDR3 amino acids: CASSDSETGTGGYTF. The CDR3 nucleotides are TGTGCCAGCAGTGACTCGGAGACAGGGACGGGAGGCTACACCTTC.

This clone has just one count. The chain uses TRBV25-1 and TRBJ1-4; no firm D call. V was clipped by 0 bases and J by 4 bases, with 12 bases between them. The CDR3 length is 16 residues. Germline V lookup: CDR1 MGHDK, CDR2 SYGVNS. CDR3 bases: TGTGCCAGCAGTGAATATATTCACTCCGATAATGAAAAACTGTTTTTT. It codes for CASSEYIHSDNEKLFF. Full variable domain (missing parts from reference TRBV25-1 and TRBJ1-4): EADIYQTPRYLVIGTGKKITLECSQTMGHDKMYWYQQDPGMELHLIHYSYGVNSTEKGDLSSESTVSRIRTEHFPLTLESARPSHTSQYLCASSEYIHSDNEKLFFGSGTQLSVL.

The chain combines TRBV7-6 with TRBJ2-2; D is unresolved. Per germline, CDR1 SGHVS and CDR2 FNYEAQ. The CDR3 loop spans 19 amino acids. V gave up 0 bases and J gave up 0 bases, with 17 bases separating them. Here the CDR3 reads CASSLAIDLGTSNTGELFF. CDR3 DNA sequence: TGTGCCAGCAGCTTAGCCATTGACTTAGGAACCTCGAACACCGGGGAGCTGTTTTTT.

The rearrangement links TRBV6-2 or TRBV6-3 to TRBJ2-1; 8 bases line up with TRBD2. V was pared by 5 bases and J by 4 bases, with 7 bases of the junction left unmatched. The CDR3 runs 15 residues. The germline CDR1 and CDR2 sequences are MNHEY and SVGEGT. The CDR3 nucleotides are TGTGCCAGCAGTAATCCAGCGGGGGATTACAATGAGCAGTTCTTC. Translation: CASSNPAGDYNEQFF.

CDR3 region: CASSPVRGSTSYEQYF. The CDR3 coding sequence is TGTGCCAGCTCACCGGTCAGGGGAAGTACCTCCTACGAGCAGTACTTC. The rearrangement uses TRBV18 and TRBJ2-7; D is perhaps TRBD1 (6 bases). V lost 3 bases and J 0 bases, leaving 15 bases between the germline ends. The length of the CDR3 is 16 residues. Germline CDR1 reads KGHSH; CDR2 reads LQKENI.

The rearrangement joins TRBV4-1 to TRBJ1-2, with TRBD1 matching over 7 bases. Germline lookup yields CDR1 MGHRA and CDR2 YSYEKL. V was pared by 5 bases and J by 4 bases, with 10 bases of the junction left unmatched. The CDR3 loop spans 15 amino acids. Here the CDR3 DNA reads TGCGCCAGCAGCACCCGAGTAGGGGGCTCCTATGGCTACACCTTC. Translating it yields CASSTRVGGSYGYTF.

The gene calls are TRBV6-1 and TRBJ1-5; 7 nucleotides align to TRBD1. This CDR3 is built from 15 residues. V trimming: 2 bases; J trimming: 4 bases; junction bases outside the gene matches: 5. The germline gives CDR1 MNHNS, CDR2 SASEGT. CDR3 in DNA: TGTGCCAGCAGTGAAATCAGGGACAGAAATCAGCCCCAGCATTTT. This codes for CASSEIRDRNQPQHF.

The V and J genes are TRBV6-2 or TRBV6-3 and TRBJ2-3; possible D gene TRBD2, 6 bases. V gave up 2 bases and J gave up 2 bases, with 8 bases separating them. The CDR3 is 14 amino acids. The V gene's germline CDR1 is MNHEY and CDR2 SVGEGT. This CDR3 reads CASSYGGVTDTQYF. The CDR3, as DNA: TGTGCCAGCAGTTACGGCGGGGTCACAGATACGCAGTATTTT.

The gene calls are TRBV19 and TRBJ2-7, with 9 nucleotides matching TRBD1. Germline-derived CDR1 and CDR2 are LNHDA and SQIVND (reference sequence). V lost 4 bases and J lost 5; bases outside the gene matches: 6. The CDR3 contains 14 residues. The CDR3 region is CASSTQGALDEQYF. The CDR3 DNA follows: TGTGCCAGTAGTACACAGGGGGCACTCGACGAGCAGTACTTC.

This clone rates as medium-sized. J is TRBJ1-2 and V is TRBV27; 7 nucleotides agree with TRBD1. The germline gives CDR1 MNHEY, CDR2 SMNVEV (reference sequence). V was clipped by 6 bases and J by 8 bases; unmatched bases: 9. The CDR3 runs 13 residues. The CDR3 here is CASSIDRALGYTF. The CDR3 DNA reads as TGTGCCAGCAGCATCGACAGGGCCCTGGGCTACACCTTC.

This clone was seen only once. The chain has TRBV7-9 and TRBJ1-1, with 7 bases lining up with TRBD1. Trimming at V came to 5 bases and at J to 3 bases, leaving 6 bases not matched to a gene. This CDR3 spans 14 amino acids. Germline values: CDR1 SEHNR, CDR2 FQNEAQ (reference sequence). The CDR3 loop is CASSLGQRHTEAFF. The DNA for the CDR3 is TGTGCCAGCAGCCTGGGACAGAGGCACACTGAAGCTTTCTTT. Full variable domain (missing parts from reference TRBV7-9 and TRBJ1-1): DTGVSQNPRHKITKRGQNVTFRCDPISEHNRLYWYRQTLGQGPEFLTYFQNEAQLEKSRLLSDRFSAERPKGSFSTLEIQRTEQGDSAMYLCASSLGQRHTEAFFGQGTRLTVV.

The J gene is TRBJ1-1, the V gene TRBV15, with D possibly being TRBD1 (6 bases). The CDR3 length is 14 residues. V lost 5 bases and J 3 bases, leaving 13 bases between the germline ends. Germline V gene lookup returns CDR1 LNHNV and CDR2 YYDKDF (reference sequence). The CDR3: CATSAYRADTEAFF. The DNA of the CDR3 is TGTGCCACCAGCGCCTACAGGGCTGACACTGAAGCTTTCTTT.

The V and J genes are TRBV6-6 and TRBJ2-7; possible D gene TRBD1, 6 bases. Germline V gives CDR1 MNHNY, CDR2 SVGAGI (reference sequence). This CDR3 spans 11 amino acids. The ends were cut back, 5 bases at V and 7 bases at J, with 9 bases in the middle. CDR3 coding DNA: TGTGCCAGCAGTACGGACAGAGAGCAGTACTTC. It codes for CASSTDREQYF.

This sequence joins TRBV24-1 and TRBJ2-5; D remains unclear. The V end lost 0 bases, the J end lost 4 bases, and 5 bases lay between the germline ends. Germline CDR1 KGHDR, CDR2 SFDVKD. The CDR3 length is 13 residues. CDR3 residues: CATSDLGGETQYF. As DNA, the CDR3 is TGTGCCACCAGTGATTTGGGCGGAGAGACCCAGTACTTC.

The genes are TRBV4-1 and TRBJ2-7; TRBD1 matches 8 bases. Unmatched junction bases numbered 8, after V lost 1 base and J lost 6 bases. The CDR3 has 15 amino acids. Germline CDR1 MGHRA, CDR2 YSYEKL. The CDR3: CASSQGLRTGIEQYF. As DNA, the CDR3 is TGCGCCAGCAGCCAAGGTCTCCGGACAGGGATCGAGCAGTACTTC.

The chain uses TRBV28 and TRBJ1-2; the D is unclear. The CDR3 loop spans 14 amino acids. Germline values: CDR1 MDHEN, CDR2 SYDVKM. Trimming left V 6 bases short and J 3 bases short, with 14 bases between. CDR3 residues: CASSDPRSYYGYTF. In DNA form, the CDR3 reads TGTGCCAGCAGCGATCCCAGGTCTTACTATGGCTACACCTTC.

The V and J genes are TRBV27 and TRBJ1-1, with a tentative D call TRBD1 (6 bases). CDR1 and CDR2 (germline): MNHEY, SMNVEV (reference sequence). The V end was cut by 4 bases, the J end by 5 bases, with 14 bases between. This CDR3 region has 14 residues. In DNA, the CDR3 is TGTGCCAGCAGTTCGACAGGTATCCGGACTGAAGCTTTCTTT. Protein sequence: CASSSTGIRTEAFF.

CDR3 sequence (DNA): TGTGCCAGCAGCTTCGGACGGGGGTCCAAAAACATTCAGTACTTC. Amino acid sequence: CASSFGRGSKNIQYF. The rearrangement joins TRBV7-3 to TRBJ2-4; tentatively, D is TRBD2 (6 bases). The CDR3 length is 15 residues. Trimming took 3 bases from V and 2 from J, leaving 11 bases between them. Per germline, CDR1 SGHTA and CDR2 FQGTGA.

V and J are TRBV7-6 and TRBJ2-7; 9 bases are a match to TRBD1. Germline V gene data show CDR1 as SGHVS and CDR2 as FNYEAQ. After removal of 5 bases from V and 2 bases from J, the junction contained 4 bases not matched to a gene. The CDR3 length is 14 residues. The CDR3 is CASSPGQGAYEQYF. The CDR3, as DNA: TGTGCCAGCAGCCCGGGACAGGGTGCCTACGAGCAGTACTTC.

The J gene is TRBJ2-5, the V gene TRBV4-1; 12 bases map to TRBD2. The germline V gene has CDR1 MGHRA and CDR2 YSYEKL. The CDR3 runs 19 residues. Trimming took 2 bases from V and 2 from J; bases not matched to a gene: 12. CDR3 DNA: TGCGCCAGCAGCCAACGCTTTGGGGCTAGCGGGGGGGTTCAAGAGACCCAGTACTTC. It specifies CASSQRFGASGGVQETQYF.

In DNA, the CDR3 is TGTGCCAGCAGGGACGGCCTCGAGTCGGGTGGCTACACCTTC. Its protein is CASRDGLESGGYTF. The chain has TRBV28 and TRBJ1-2; no clear D gene. The CDR3 covers 14 residues. Per the germline V gene, CDR1 is MDHEN and CDR2 is SYDVKM. Trimming cost V 6 bases and J 7 bases, with 18 bases left between them.

V gene TRBV19 combines with J gene TRBJ1-2, with unresolved D. The germline V and J ends were trimmed by 3 bases and 2 bases, with 4 bases remaining between them. Germline-derived CDR1 and CDR2 are LNHDA and SQIVND (reference sequence). The length of the CDR3 is 12 residues. The CDR3 DNA follows: TGTGCCAGTAGTATGCAGAACTATGGCTACACCTTC. This encodes CASSMQNYGYTF.

The gene calls are TRBV5-1 and TRBJ2-4, with no clear D. This CDR3 is built from 11 residues. Trimming stripped 7 bases from V and 13 bases from J, with 15 bases between. The germline V gene encodes CDR1 SGHRS and CDR2 YFSETQ. The CDR3 DNA follows: TGCGCCAGCGGCCCTGCATCGGACCAGTACTTC. It specifies CASGPASDQYF.